The clone carrying this T cell receptor beta chain was seen a few times. The CDR3 has 15 amino acids. Germline V lookup: CDR1 SGDLS, CDR2 YYNGEE. The trim removed 0 bases at V and 3 bases at J, leaving 3 bases unmatched. Profiled with immunoSEQ multiplex PCR; TCRdb holds only in-frame clones, not every one. The profile shows about 220,000 clones, approximately 84% of them singletons. These data originate in a study of blood T cell repertoires in COVID-19. The TCR originated in a woman aged 60 to 75 with acute or convalescent COVID-19. The chain carries TRBV9 and TRBJ1-5; TRBD1 matches 7 bases. Sequencing was carried out using peripheral blood. In DNA, the CDR3 is TGTGCCAGCAGCGTAGAGGGACAGATCAATCAGCCCCAGCATTTT. Its translation is CASSVEGQINQPQHF.